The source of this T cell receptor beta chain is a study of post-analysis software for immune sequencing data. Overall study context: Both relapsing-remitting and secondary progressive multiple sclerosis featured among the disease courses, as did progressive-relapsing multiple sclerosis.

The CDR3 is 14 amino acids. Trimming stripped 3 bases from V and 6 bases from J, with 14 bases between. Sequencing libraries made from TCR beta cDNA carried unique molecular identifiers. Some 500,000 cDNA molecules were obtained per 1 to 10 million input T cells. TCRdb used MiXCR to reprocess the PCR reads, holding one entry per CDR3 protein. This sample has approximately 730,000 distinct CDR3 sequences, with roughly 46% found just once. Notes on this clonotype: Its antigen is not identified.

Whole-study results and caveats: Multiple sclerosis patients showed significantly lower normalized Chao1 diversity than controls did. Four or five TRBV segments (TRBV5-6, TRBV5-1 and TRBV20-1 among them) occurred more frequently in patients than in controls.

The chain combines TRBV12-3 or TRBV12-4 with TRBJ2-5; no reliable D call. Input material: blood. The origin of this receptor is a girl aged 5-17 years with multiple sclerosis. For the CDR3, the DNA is TGTGCCAGCAGTTTGACCCAGCTCTCCCAGACCCAGTACTTC. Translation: CASSLTQLSQTQYF.